Shown below are 6 T cell receptor beta chains from a single sample sequenced in a study of cytomegalovirus exposure and HLA in healthy donors (dated by TCRdb to 2016 to 2017). Libraries were prepared through the immunoSEQ multiplex PCR assay. TCRdb re-hosts the immuneACCESS table, in-frame sequences only. Its copies lack some clones; in the studies checked, an unresolved V gene accounts for under half of them, and the cause for the rest is not known. For this sample the table gives about 64,000 clones, of which about 89% were detected only once. Around 1.5% of the sample comes from the top ten. Sequencing was carried out using PBMCs. The receptors originated from a woman between 18 and 29 years old in good health and CMV-seronegative.

The chain couples TRBV4-3 to TRBJ1-1; D is uncertain. The CDR3 contains 15 residues. The germline V gene encodes CDR1 LGHNA and CDR2 YSLEER. V lost 0 bases, J lost 1 base, and 9 bases lay in between. As DNA, the CDR3 is TGCGCCAGCAGCCAAGACCCAGGTGCGAACACTGAAGCTTTCTTT. Translation gives CASSQDPGANTEAFF.

The chain has TRBV28 and TRBJ2-3; 7 bases are a match to TRBD1. The CDR3 sequence is 13 residues long. The germline gives CDR1 MDHEN, CDR2 SYDVKM. Trimming removed 8 bases from V and 5 bases from J; junction bases left unmatched: 7. DNA for the CDR3: TGTGCCAGCCTCAGAGGGGGCCGAGATACGCAGTATTTT. Its protein product is CASLRGGRDTQYF.

The V and J genes are TRBV6-1 and TRBJ1-1; D might be TRBD1 (6 bases). Germline loops: CDR1 MNHNS, CDR2 SASEGT. V shed 3 bases and J shed 4 bases, with 15 bases lying between them. The CDR3 is 15 amino acids. The CDR3 reads CASSDPTGLVTEAFF. CDR3 sequence (DNA): TGTGCCAGCAGTGACCCAACAGGGTTAGTCACTGAAGCTTTCTTT.

As DNA, the CDR3 is TGTGCCATTCCAAACAGGGAAAGGGGCTATGGCTACACCTTC. Protein product: CAIPNRERGYGYTF. This chain links TRBV11-2 with TRBJ1-2; a weak D match, TRBD1 (6 bases). The CDR3 runs to 14 residues. Trimming left V 10 bases short and J 4 bases short, with 19 bases between. Germline CDR1 SGHAT, CDR2 FQNNGV.

The V call is TRBV27, the J call TRBJ1-1, with D possibly matching TRBD1 (5 bases). Trimming shortened V by 3 bases and J by 5 bases, and 13 bases separated the two germline ends. This CDR3 contains 14 residues. From germline, CDR1 is MNHEY and CDR2 SMNVEV (reference sequence). CDR3 sequence (DNA): TGTGCCAGCAGTTTTTTCCAGGGTTATACTGAAGCTTTCTTT. As protein: CASSFFQGYTEAFF.

The chain recombines TRBV27 with TRBJ1-5; 9 nucleotides align to TRBD1. This CDR3 contains 14 residues. The trim removed 6 bases at V and 7 bases at J, leaving 7 bases unmatched. Germline loops: CDR1 MNHEY, CDR2 SMNVEV (reference sequence). CDR3 nucleotide sequence: TGTGCCAGCAGCTGGGACAGGGTCGGACAGCCCCAGCATTTT. It is translated as CASSWDRVGQPQHF.